This T cell receptor (beta chain) emerged from a study of blood T cell repertoires in COVID-19. Study overall: In each case, the material was cDNA or gDNA derived from T cells, B-cell-depleted T cells, or PBMCs.

The germline gives CDR1 SGHVS, CDR2 FNYEAQ. V trimming: 1 base; J trimming: 7 bases; junction bases outside the gene matches: 8. This CDR3 contains 16 residues. As originally analysed: Reference gene primer amplification gave nucleated cell count estimates. Clones were sequenced by immunoSEQ multiplex PCR, and TCRdb holds only the in-frame ones, with some missing. That table is the source of V, J and clone size, and D and trimming were worked out from the DNA. Of 50,000 to 75,000 clones listed, approximately 80% were seen once; the top ten hold 15% to 20%. Sequencing was performed on peripheral blood. This rearrangement joins TRBV7-6 to TRBJ2-3, with TRBD1 matching 10 bases. The sequence came from a man aged 60 to 69 with acute or convalescent COVID-19. CDR3 in DNA: TGTGCCAGCAGCTTAGGGCCGGGACAGGGGTTGTATACGCAGTATTTT. Translating gives CASSLGPGQGLYTQYF.